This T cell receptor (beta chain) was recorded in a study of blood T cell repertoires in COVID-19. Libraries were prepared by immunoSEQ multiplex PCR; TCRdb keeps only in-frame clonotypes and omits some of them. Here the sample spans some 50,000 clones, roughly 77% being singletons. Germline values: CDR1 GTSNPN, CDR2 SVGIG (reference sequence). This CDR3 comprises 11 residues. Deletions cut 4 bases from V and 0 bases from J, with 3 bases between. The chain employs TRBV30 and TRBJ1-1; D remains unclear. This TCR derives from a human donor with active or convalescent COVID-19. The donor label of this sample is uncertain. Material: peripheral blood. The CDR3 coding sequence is TGTGCCTGGATCATGAACACTGAAGCTTTCTTT. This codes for CAWIMNTEAFF.